These T cell receptor beta chains were read from a single sample in a study of CD8 T cells in ankylosing spondylitis. MiXCR, applied by TCRdb to the 5' RACE reads, yields one record per CDR3 protein. The table has around 440,000 distinct CDR3 sequences, about 15% seen once. The source material was blood, either unsorted or a sorted T cell fraction (not recorded which). These receptors were taken from a male donor with ankylosing spondylitis. CDR3s include the opening cysteine and the closing phenylalanine or tryptophan. The D gene is left open where the match is weak. Not every row has a clone size; where given, it reads once, few, many or a size class.

j_call d_call clone_size v_call cdr3_nt cdr3_aa
TRBJ1-6 - - TRBV5-1 TGCGCCAGCAGCTTTGGACCAACCTATAATTCACCCCTCCACTTT CASSFGPTYNSPLHF
TRBJ2-4 TRBD1 - TRBV6-2/TRBV6-3 TGTGCCAGCAGTTACGGGGTCCGTGAGGGGGCGGCCAAAAACATTCAGTACTTC CASSYGVREGAAKNIQYF
TRBJ1-2 TRBD1 - TRBV12-3/TRBV12-4 TGTGCCAGCAGTAGGACAGGGACGGGGTATGGCTACACCTTC CASSRTGTGYGYTF
TRBJ2-1 TRBD1 - TRBV23-1 TGCGCCAGCAGTCTGGAGACAGGGGCTAACAATGAGCAGTTCTTC CASSLETGANNEQFF
TRBJ2-7 - few TRBV7-2 TGTGCCAGCAGCCCCCCCTATGAAGAGCAGTACTTC CASSPPYEEQYF
TRBJ2-5 TRBD2 few TRBV7-2 TGTGCCAGCAGCCTCGGGACTAGAGGGGAGACCCAGTACTTC CASSLGTRGETQYF
TRBJ1-4 TRBD1 - TRBV5-1 TGCGCCAGCAGCGACACAGGGGCGGAGGAGGAAAAACTGTTTTTT CASSDTGAEEEKLFF
TRBJ2-7 - few TRBV18 TGTGCCAGCCAAGCTGGGACAACCTACGAGCAGTACTTC CASQAGTTYEQYF
TRBJ2-3 TRBD2 few TRBV5-1 TGCGCCAGCAGCTTCCTCCGGGGGGACACAGATACGCAGTATTTT CASSFLRGDTDTQYF
TRBJ1-1 - - TRBV27 TGTGCCAGCGGACGGCAGTCGAACACTGAAGCTTTCTTT CASGRQSNTEAFF
TRBJ1-2 - few TRBV29-1 TGCAGCGCCTGGGCAGGCATTAACTATGGCTACACCTTC CSAWAGINYGYTF
TRBJ2-3 TRBD2 many TRBV5-1 TGCGCCAGCAGCTTGGCGGTGGGACTATCACAAGATACGCAGTATTTT CASSLAVGLSQDTQYF
TRBJ1-4 TRBD1 - TRBV20-1 TGCAGTGCTAGAGTGACAGGGAGGCTTTCTAATGAAAAACTGTTTTTT CSARVTGRLSNEKLFF
TRBJ1-1 TRBD1 few TRBV27 TGTGCCAGCAGTACGGGACAGCGAACGACTGAAGCTTTCTTT CASSTGQRTTEAFF
TRBJ2-5 - few TRBV5-1 TGCGCCAGCACCGCCCGCCAGGGGATGGGCGGAGAGACCCAGTACTTC CASTARQGMGGETQYF
TRBJ2-3 TRBD2 - TRBV15 TGTGCCACCAGTCCCCTAGGAGCGGGAGGCACAGATACGCAGTATTTT CATSPLGAGGTDTQYF
TRBJ2-3 TRBD1 - TRBV20-1 TGCAGTGCGGGGGGACAGGTGGTCACAGATACGCAGTATTTT CSAGGQVVTDTQYF
TRBJ2-3 - few TRBV20-1 TGCAGTGCTAGAGCCCGAGGCACAGCTACAGATACGCAGTATTTT CSARARGTATDTQYF
TRBJ1-4 TRBD1 - TRBV2 TGTGCCAGCAGTCGTGACAGGGTCAATGAAAAACTGTTTTTT CASSRDRVNEKLFF
TRBJ1-4 - many TRBV7-2 TGTGCCAGCAGCTTAGGAGGGGGAAATGAAAAACTGTTTTTT CASSLGGGNEKLFF
TRBJ2-2 TRBD2 few TRBV20-1 TGCAGTGCTAATCTAGCGGGGTTGAACACCGGGGAGCTGTTTTTT CSANLAGLNTGELFF
TRBJ2-1 TRBD2 - TRBV2 TGTGCCAGCAGGGTAGCGGGAGGGGGGAATGAGCAGTTCTTC CASRVAGGGNEQFF
TRBJ2-1 TRBD2 medium-sized TRBV4-2 TGTGCCAGCAGCCAAGATATGGGACTAGCTGTGGGACCCTCCTACAATGAGCAGTTCTTC CASSQDMGLAVGPSYNEQFF
TRBJ2-3 - few TRBV20-1 TGCAGTGCGGGCGGCCGGGGTCAGGCAGATACGCAGTATTTT CSAGGRGQADTQYF
TRBJ2-1 TRBD2 - TRBV7-2 TGTGCCAGCAACTTAACCCTGGGGGGGGAGGGTAGGAAGTTCTTC CASNLTLGGEGRKFF
TRBJ2-1 - many TRBV5-1 TGCGCCAGCAGCCCCCCAGGTGGCTCCTACAATGAGCAGTTCTTC CASSPPGGSYNEQFF
TRBJ1-1 - few TRBV28 TGTGCCAGCAGTGTCGACGTTAAAGCTTTCTTT CASSVDVKAFF
TRBJ1-1 - - TRBV2 TGTGCCAGCAGTGAGGAGGGGTTTGAAGCTTTCTTT CASSEEGFEAFF
TRBJ1-3 - few TRBV6-1 TGTGCCAGCAGTCAACCGACAGGTTACTCTGGAAACACCATATATTTT CASSQPTGYSGNTIYF
TRBJ1-4 - few TRBV20-1 TGCAGTGCTAGGATCTCCAGGGTTAATGAAAAACTGTTTTTT CSARISRVNEKLFF
TRBJ1-2 - - TRBV7-2 TGTGCCAGCAGCTTAACTTCGGACAGCAACTATGGCTACACCTTC CASSLTSDSNYGYTF
TRBJ2-5 TRBD2 - TRBV6-2/TRBV6-3 TGTGCCAGCAGTCTAGCGGGGTTTCAAGAGACCCAGTACTTC CASSLAGFQETQYF
TRBJ1-4 TRBD1 - TRBV12-3/TRBV12-4 TGTGCCAGCAGGCCGACAGGGGGTAATGAAAAACTGTTTTTT CASRPTGGNEKLFF
TRBJ2-1 TRBD2 - TRBV11-3 TGTGCCAGCAGCTCCTCTACTAGACTAGCGGGCCTCAATGAGCAGTTCTTC CASSSSTRLAGLNEQFF
TRBJ2-1 TRBD1 many TRBV2 TGTGCCAGCAGCCCTAACCGGGACAGCGCTGAGCAGTTCTTC CASSPNRDSAEQFF
TRBJ2-2 TRBD1 - TRBV18 TGTGCCAGCTCAGCAGGACAGGTTCCGAACACCGGGGAGCTGTTTTTT CASSAGQVPNTGELFF
TRBJ2-7 - - TRBV20-1 TGCAGTGCTAGCCGAGGGGCAGCCGTGGGTTACGAGCAGTACTTC CSASRGAAVGYEQYF
TRBJ2-1 - - TRBV20-1 TGCAGTGCGTCCCACCGGGACAAGGGGCTCGATGAGCAGTTCTTC CSASHRDKGLDEQFF
TRBJ1-2 - - TRBV2 TGTGCCAGCAGTCCGACACTTTCGGGAGGCTATGGCTACACCTTC CASSPTLSGGYGYTF
TRBJ2-6 TRBD1 few TRBV7-6 TGTGCCAGCAGCTTAACGCCAAGACAGGGCAGCGGGGCCAACGTCCTGACTTTC CASSLTPRQGSGANVLTF
TRBJ1-1 TRBD1 many TRBV12-3/TRBV12-4 TGTGCCAGCAGTCACAGGGGCGAAGCTTTCTTT CASSHRGEAFF
TRBJ1-4 - few TRBV6-1 TGTGCCAGCAGTCTGGACAGAAAAGCAACTAATGAAAAACTGTTTTTT CASSLDRKATNEKLFF
TRBJ1-5 - few TRBV6-5 TGTGCCAGCAGTTCTCGACTTCAACAGGGATTGGGCAATCAGCCCCAGCATTTT CASSSRLQQGLGNQPQHF
TRBJ1-5 - many TRBV30 TGTGCCTGGAGTCCAACTAGTATCAGCAATCAGCCCCAGCATTTT CAWSPTSISNQPQHF
TRBJ2-7 - many TRBV5-1 TGCGCCAGCAGCTTGGATGGTCTAGTCTCCGAGCAGTACTTC CASSLDGLVSEQYF
TRBJ1-1 - - TRBV10-3 TGTGCCAGCGCAGGACTGGACACTGAAGCTTTCTTT CASAGLDTEAFF
TRBJ1-5 - once TRBV4-2 TGTGCCAGCAGCCATGCAGGGGTCAATCAGCCCCAGCATTTT CASSHAGVNQPQHF
TRBJ2-7 TRBD2 many TRBV12-3/TRBV12-4 TGTGCCAGCAGAAGGACTAGCGGGAGGAACTACGAGCAGTACTTC CASRRTSGRNYEQYF
TRBJ2-7 - - TRBV7-2 TGTGCCAGCAGCTTAGCCGTCGAGCAGTACTTC CASSLAVEQYF
TRBJ2-4 TRBD2 many TRBV29-1 TGCAGCGCCCGAATCGGGGGGGCCAAAAACATTCAGTACTTC CSARIGGAKNIQYF
TRBJ2-1 TRBD1 few TRBV3-1 TGTGCCAGCAGCCATCAAGGACAGGGGCCGCCGGAGCAGTTCTTC CASSHQGQGPPEQFF